These 22 T cell receptor beta chains were sequenced from one sample in a study. TCRdb processed the RT-PCR reads anew with MiXCR; each CDR3 protein has one entry. The top ten clones hold 3.6% of a sample with more than 550,000 distinct CDR3 sequences, about 14% of them seen once. The sample was memory CD4+ T cells from blood. The receptors stem from a female donor in good health, serving as a healthy control.

In its sample, this clonotype was seen many times. V usage is TRBV20-1 and J usage is TRBJ1-2, with no clear D. The length of the CDR3 is 16 residues. The germline gives CDR1 DFQATT, CDR2 SNEGSKA (reference sequence). V was pared by 3 bases and J by 3 bases, with 20 bases between. CDR3 amino acids: CSASRQRGAIDYGYTF. The CDR3, as DNA: TGCAGTGCTAGCCGCCAGCGCGGAGCCATCGACTATGGCTACACCTTC.

The chain links TRBV11-2 to TRBJ2-2; weak D call: TRBD2 (5 bases). CDR3 length: 15 amino acids. Trimming shortened V by 3 bases and J by 6 bases, and 14 bases separated the two germline ends. Looked up from germline, CDR1 is SGHAT and CDR2 is FQNNGV. The CDR3 protein is CASSLQQPGSGELFF. The CDR3 DNA reads TGTGCCAGCAGCTTGCAGCAGCCGGGGTCCGGGGAGCTGTTTTTT.

The chain joins TRBV20-1 to TRBJ2-7, with D perhaps TRBD1 (6 bases). Germline CDR1 is DFQATT and CDR2 is SNEGSKA (reference sequence). The CDR3 is 13 amino acids. V shed 0 bases and J shed 6 bases, with 12 bases lying between them. CDR3 region: CSAREGGPGEQYF. CDR3 DNA: TGCAGTGCTAGAGAAGGGGGTCCGGGCGAGCAGTACTTC.

This clonotype was observed at least ten times. The chain is built from TRBV5-1 and TRBJ2-7, with D maybe TRBD2 (5 bases). V was trimmed by 1 base and J by 6 bases, leaving 14 bases between them. CDR1 SGHRS and CDR2 YFSETQ come from the germline V gene. The CDR3 length is 14 residues. The CDR3 is CASSLMATEGEQYF. In DNA form, the CDR3 reads TGCGCCAGCAGCTTGATGGCCACCGAGGGCGAGCAGTACTTC.

The table lists this clonotype with many counts. The genes are TRBV12-3 or TRBV12-4 and TRBJ2-5; possibly TRBD1 for D (6 bases). V was trimmed by 9 bases and J by 0 bases, leaving 11 bases between them. The CDR3 runs to 13 residues. In DNA, the CDR3 is TGTGCCAGTAAATGGACAGACCAAGAGACCCAGTACTTC. As protein: CASKWTDQETQYF.

Many counts were recorded for this clonotype. This sequence joins TRBV4-2 and TRBJ1-2; TRBD1 might be the D (6 bases). V shed 0 bases and J shed 3 bases, with 11 bases lying between them. Germline-derived CDR1 and CDR2 are LGHNA and YNFKEQ. The CDR3 loop spans 15 amino acids. The CDR3 DNA sequence: TGTGCCAGCAGCCAAGATGGGTCAGGGGACTATGGCTACACCTTC. Translating gives CASSQDGSGDYGYTF.

This clonotype has a count of ten or more. The V and J genes are TRBV12-3 or TRBV12-4 and TRBJ1-3; D is possibly TRBD1 (6 bases). Deletions cut 3 bases from V and 2 bases from J, with 11 bases between. The CDR3 totals 15 residues. The CDR3 loop reads CASSFGAGAGNTIYF. The CDR3 DNA sequence: TGTGCCAGCAGTTTCGGGGCAGGGGCTGGAAACACCATATATTTT.

This clonotype was detected a few times. V is TRBV9 and J is TRBJ2-1; D is unresolved. The CDR3 length is 14 residues. Germline values: CDR1 SGDLS, CDR2 YYNGEE. Trimming took off 0 bases at V and 4 bases at J, with 8 bases between the two ends. The CDR3 bases are TGTGCCAGCAGCGTAGGAGACCGTTACAATGAGCAGTTCTTC. Amino acid sequence: CASSVGDRYNEQFF.

This rearrangement joins TRBV4-2 to TRBJ1-4; TRBD1 aligns across 8 bases. Germline loops: CDR1 LGHNA, CDR2 YNFKEQ. The CDR3 consists of 18 residues. V lost 0 bases and J lost 8; bases outside the gene matches: 14. Here the CDR3 DNA reads TGTGCCAGCAGCCAAGATTTGCCGGTTGGGGACAGGCCCGAAAAACTGTTTTTT. Translated: CASSQDLPVGDRPEKLFF.

This clonotype was observed a few times. The chain uses TRBV19 and TRBJ2-2; D could derive from TRBD1 or TRBD2 (5 bases each). Germline assignment: CDR1 LNHDA and CDR2 SQIVND (reference sequence). The V and J ends lost 7 bases and 3 bases respectively, with 12 bases between them. The CDR3 consists of 14 residues. Here the CDR3 reads CASTSGTYTGELFF. The CDR3 bases are TGTGCCAGTACCTCAGGGACCTACACCGGGGAGCTGTTTTTT.

This clonotype was counted ten times or more. The gene calls are TRBV1 and TRBJ2-1. TRBV1 is a listed pseudogene. CDR3 length equals 15 residues. In DNA, the CDR3 is TGCACCAGCAGCCAGTTAGAAGGCGCCTACAATGAGCAGTTCTTC. Its protein product is CTSSQLEGAYNEQFF.

V usage is TRBV7-2 and J usage is TRBJ2-3; 12 bases are a match to TRBD2. The CDR3 spans 16 residues. V shed 1 base and J 4 bases; nucleotides not matched to a gene: 3. Germline CDR1 and CDR2: SGHTA and FQGNSA. The CDR3 region is CASSLGTSGVADTQYF. The CDR3 DNA is TGTGCCAGCAGCTTAGGGACTAGCGGGGTTGCAGATACGCAGTATTTT.

The gene calls are TRBV5-1 and TRBJ2-1; 10 nucleotides agree with TRBD2. The CDR3 is 16 amino acids. J lost 6 bases, V lost 3 bases, and 9 bases had no gene match. Germline values: CDR1 SGHRS, CDR2 YFSETQ. CDR3 bases: TGCGCCAGCAGCTACCCAAGCGGGGGGGGTCCCAATGAGCAGTTCTTC. This codes for CASSYPSGGGPNEQFF.

This clonotype has just a few counts. The chain uses TRBV18 and TRBJ1-2; D is ambiguous. V lost 2 bases and J lost 4, with 8 bases in between. Germline assignment: CDR1 KGHSH and CDR2 LQKENI. This CDR3 is 13 amino acids long. CDR3 coding DNA: TGTGCCAGCTCACCAAGCGAGCCCTATGGCTACACCTTC. It codes for CASSPSEPYGYTF.

This rearrangement joins TRBV20-1 to TRBJ2-3; D might be TRBD2 (5 bases). Deletions cut 7 bases from V and 6 bases from J, with 14 bases between. The CDR3 length is 12 residues. Germline values: CDR1 DFQATT, CDR2 SNEGSKA (reference sequence). Written as DNA, the CDR3 is TGCAGTGTCCCGGACTTTTACGATACGCAGTATTTT. Residues: CSVPDFYDTQYF.

The chain couples TRBV28 to TRBJ2-7; 12 nucleotides match TRBD2. Germline lookup yields CDR1 MDHEN and CDR2 SYDVKM. The trim removed 7 bases at V and 4 bases at J, leaving 5 bases unmatched. CDR3 length: 14 amino acids. As DNA, the CDR3 is TGTGCCAGCACCAGGACTAGCGGGATATACGAGCAGTACTTC. It encodes CASTRTSGIYEQYF.

In DNA form, the CDR3 reads TGTGCCAGCAGCCCCGTTAGGAGGGGCGAAAAGACCCAGTACTTC. It specifies CASSPVRRGEKTQYF. The chain is built from TRBV5-6 and TRBJ2-5; TRBD2 is a possible D gene (6 bases). V was pared by 4 bases and J by 6 bases, with 19 bases between. The CDR3 consists of 15 residues. Looked up from germline, CDR1 is SGHDT and CDR2 is YYEEEE.

This clonotype turned up a few times. V and J are TRBV20-1 and TRBJ2-7, with TRBD2 identical over 13 bases. Trimming removed 2 bases from V and 0 bases from J; junction bases left unmatched: 10. The germline V gene has CDR1 DFQATT and CDR2 SNEGSKA (reference sequence). The CDR3 has 18 residues. The CDR3: CSARTLVTSGRFSYEQYF. The CDR3 nucleotides are TGCAGTGCTAGAACGCTGGTGACTAGCGGGAGGTTCTCCTACGAGCAGTACTTC.

This clonotype has just a few counts. This rearrangement joins TRBV7-2 to TRBJ2-7, with D maybe TRBD2 (6 bases). The germline V gene encodes CDR1 SGHTA and CDR2 FQGNSA. The CDR3 sequence is 14 residues long. Trimming removed 5 bases at V and 3 bases at J, with 14 bases between. CDR3 nucleotide sequence: TGTGCCAGCAGCGTCTTAGCTAGCGTCTACGAGCAGTACTTC. Translated, it gives CASSVLASVYEQYF.

This clonotype was seen at least ten times. J is TRBJ1-5 and V is TRBV4-1; perhaps TRBD1 as D (5 bases). This CDR3 spans 19 amino acids. The germline V and J ends were trimmed by 0 bases and 3 bases, with 21 bases remaining between them. Germline V gives CDR1 MGHRA, CDR2 YSYEKL. CDR3 nucleotide sequence: TGCGCCAGCAGCCAAGATCCCCCTAAACCGGGACGGATCAATCAGCCCCAGCATTTT. This gives the protein CASSQDPPKPGRINQPQHF.

This chain joins TRBV6-2 or TRBV6-3 and TRBJ1-2, with D perhaps matching TRBD1 (5 bases). The germline CDR1 and CDR2 sequences are MNHEY and SVGEGT. The CDR3 runs 15 residues. V was shortened by 6 bases and J by 0 bases, with 14 bases between the two germline ends. CDR3 nucleotides: TGTGCCAGCAGCCGTACCCGACAGACTAACTATGGCTACACCTTC. It yields the protein CASSRTRQTNYGYTF.

The V call is TRBV7-2, the J call TRBJ1-6; 7 bases line up with TRBD1. Per the germline V gene, CDR1 is SGHTA and CDR2 is FQGNSA. The CDR3 totals 14 residues. V shed 1 base and J 8 bases; nucleotides not matched to a gene: 2. DNA of the CDR3: TGTGCCAGCAGCTTAGGCGACAGGGATTCACCCCTCCACTTT. This gives the protein CASSLGDRDSPLHF.